This T cell receptor beta chain was sequenced for a study of molecular identifiers for immune sequencing clone quantification. Study results and limitations: In CMV-specific effectors, clones above 20 copies held over 99% of molecules; naive, under 1%.

Preparation methods for the bulk TCR libraries were those previously described, with listed TCR primers. One entry per CDR3 protein results from TCRdb running MiXCR on the PCR reads. The profile covers more than 300,000 distinct CDR3 sequences, with roughly a fifth appearing a single time and over 0.7% taken by the ten largest. This clonotype was detected ten times or more. Its antigen is as yet unknown. Between the trimmed V and J ends, which lost 0 bases and 5 bases, there was a span of 7 bases. CDR1 LNHNV and CDR2 YYDKDF come from the germline V gene (reference sequence). The CDR3 length is 13 residues. Naive CD8 T cells underwent sorting with the CD8+CD4-CCR7+CD45RA+ definition.

This TCR was sampled from a human donor in good health. Some libraries in this study had Jurkat cell RNA spiked in. The chain has TRBV15 and TRBJ2-5, with a tentative D call TRBD1 (6 bases). The sample was naive CD8+ T cells from blood, with Jurkat cell RNA spiked in. Specified subset: FACS-sorted CD8+CD4-CCR7+CD45RA+ naive T cells. CDR3 bases: TGTGCCACCAGCAGAGAAGACAGGGAGACCCAGTACTTC. It is translated as CATSREDRETQYF.